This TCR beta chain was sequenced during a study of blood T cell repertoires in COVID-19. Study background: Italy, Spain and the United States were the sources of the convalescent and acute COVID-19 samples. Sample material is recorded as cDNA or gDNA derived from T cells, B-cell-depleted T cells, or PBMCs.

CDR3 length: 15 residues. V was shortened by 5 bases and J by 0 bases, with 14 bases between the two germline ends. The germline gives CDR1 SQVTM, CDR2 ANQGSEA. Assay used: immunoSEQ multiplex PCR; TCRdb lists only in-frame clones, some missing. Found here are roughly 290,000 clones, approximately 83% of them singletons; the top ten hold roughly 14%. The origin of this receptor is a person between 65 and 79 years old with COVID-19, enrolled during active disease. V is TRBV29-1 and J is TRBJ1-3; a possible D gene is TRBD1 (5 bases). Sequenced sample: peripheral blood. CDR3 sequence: CSVIWQGLSGNTIYF. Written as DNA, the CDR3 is TGCAGCGTTATCTGGCAGGGCCTCTCTGGAAACACCATATATTTT.